The 16 T cell receptor beta chains below all came from one sample that was sequenced in a study of metastatic and nonmetastatic thyroid tumors. No patient had received any treatment before thyroid surgery. TCRdb re-called clones from the PCR reads using MiXCR. The profile shows some 52,000 clones, approximately 17% of them singletons. Sample: blood. These TCRs come from a female donor with papillary thyroid cancer or a benign thyroid nodule (not recorded which). Some clones in this sample may be carry-over from other donors' samples.

This clone was counted many times. V and J are TRBV9 and TRBJ2-1; maybe TRBD1 (6 bases). Between the trimmed V and J ends, which lost 2 bases and 5 bases, there was a span of 11 bases. There are 14 residues in the CDR3. Germline lookup yields CDR1 SGDLS and CDR2 YYNGEE. The CDR3 nucleotides are TGTGCCAGCAGCGTGGCAGGGGTCGACAATGAGCAGTTCTTC. It codes for CASSVAGVDNEQFF.

This clone was counted ten times or more. The chain carries TRBV19 and TRBJ1-4; D gene uncertain. Trimming took 3 bases from V and 4 from J, leaving 9 bases between them. The germline gives CDR1 LNHDA, CDR2 SQIVND (reference sequence). There are 14 residues in the CDR3. CDR3 sequence reads: CASSIREINEKLFF. The CDR3 DNA follows: TGTGCCAGTAGTATCCGGGAGATTAATGAAAAACTGTTTTTT. Based on the CDR3 plus reference TRBV19 and TRBJ1-4, the full variable domain is DGGITQSPKYLFRKEGQNVTLSCEQNLNHDAMYWYRQDPGQGLRLIYYSQIVNDFQKGDIAEGYSVSREKKESFPLTVTSAQKNPTAFYLCASSIREINEKLFFGSGTQLSVL.

The sample holds many counts of this clone. This clone may be a read error of a much larger clone one base away. This chain uses TRBV5-1 with TRBJ2-7, with TRBD2 as a possible D gene (5 bases). Germline values: CDR1 SGHRS, CDR2 YFSETQ. The CDR3 totals 13 residues. V was shortened by 10 bases and J by 3 bases, with 17 bases between the two germline ends. CDR3 residues: CAGTVGLDYEQYF. CDR3 bases: TGCGCCGGCACCGTTGGACTCGACTACGAGCAGTACTTC.

The V and J genes are TRBV29-1 and TRBJ2-7, with D uncertain. This CDR3 is built from 13 residues. Trimming cost V 3 bases and J 2 bases, with 11 bases left between them. Germline-derived CDR1 and CDR2 are SQVTM and ANQGSEA. The DNA of the CDR3 is TGCAGCGTTGATGACTGGTACACCTACGAGCAGTACTTC. Its protein is CSVDDWYTYEQYF.

This clone was observed many times. This chain uses TRBV13 with TRBJ2-7; D is ambiguous. From germline, CDR1 is PRHDT and CDR2 FYEKMQ (reference sequence). This CDR3 is built from 14 residues. V dropped 5 bases and J dropped 7 bases, with 18 bases sitting between them. CDR3 amino acids: CASSKDPLLGEQYF. For the CDR3, the DNA is TGTGCCAGCAGCAAGGACCCGCTGTTGGGGGAGCAGTACTTC.

This clone occurred a few times. Given a much more abundant clone one base away, this may be a read error. This rearrangement joins TRBV14 to TRBJ2-3; 13 nucleotides agree with TRBD2. The CDR3 totals 16 residues. CDR1 and CDR2 from the germline V gene are SGHDN and FVKESK. Unmatched junction bases numbered 4, after V lost 4 bases and J lost 3 bases. Written as DNA, the CDR3 is TGTGCCAGCAGCCCGGGACTAGCGGGAAGAACAGATACGCAGTATTTT. It specifies CASSPGLAGRTDTQYF.

On this clone: This may be a read error: a much more frequent sequence differs by one nucleotide. The chain combines TRBV11-1 with TRBJ2-2; D is ambiguous. The CDR3 spans 17 residues. CDR1 is SGHAT, CDR2 FQDESV, per germline (reference sequence). The CDR3 protein is CASSLDGGRQFTGQLFF. The CDR3 DNA reads TGTGCCAGCAGCTTAGACGGTGGCAGGCAGTTCACCGGGCAGCTGTTTTTT.

This clone has just one count. Germline is not matched at one junction end, which may reflect a read error. CDR3 nucleotide sequence: TGTGCCAGCTCACAACTGGACAGTGGCACCGGGGAGCCGTTTTTC. Protein product: CASSQLDSGTGEPFF. The rearrangement links TRBV18 to TRBJ2-2; TRBD1 might be the D (6 bases). Germline-derived CDR1 and CDR2 are KGHSH and LQKENI. CDR3 length equals 15 residues.

This clone appeared many times. The V gene is TRBV19, the J gene TRBJ1-4, with D unresolved. Germline lookup yields CDR1 LNHDA and CDR2 SQIVND (reference sequence). V lost 10 bases, J lost 7 bases, and 13 bases lay in between. The CDR3 spans 12 residues. The DNA of the CDR3 is TGTGCCACACGTCAAGGCTCTGAAAAACTGTTTTTT. It is translated as CATRQGSEKLFF.

The chain joins TRBV20-1 to TRBJ2-1, with 10 bases identical to TRBD2. Germline V gene lookup returns CDR1 DFQATT and CDR2 SNEGSKA (reference sequence). V lost 6 bases, J lost 8 bases, and 10 bases stayed unmatched. The CDR3 extends over 14 amino acids. CDR3 DNA sequence: TGCAGTGCCAGGGGGCTAGCGGGAGTGGATGAGCAGTTCTTC. Encoded protein: CSARGLAGVDEQFF.

This chain uses TRBV19 with TRBJ2-1; TRBD2 might be the D (5 bases). Trimming cost V 1 base and J 9 bases, with 13 bases left between them. The germline V gene has CDR1 LNHDA and CDR2 SQIVND (reference sequence). This CDR3 has 14 residues. This CDR3 is CASSIVGSATEQFF. The CDR3 coding sequence is TGTGCCAGTAGTATAGTGGGTAGCGCAACTGAGCAGTTCTTC.

This clone has at least ten counts. This chain uses TRBV6-5 with TRBJ1-5; the D is unclear. Between the trimmed V and J ends, which lost 4 bases and 0 bases, there was a span of 7 bases. CDR1 and CDR2 (germline): MNHEY, SVGAGI. The CDR3 is 14 amino acids. CDR3 residues: CASSFSDSNQPQHF. As DNA, the CDR3 is TGTGCCAGCAGTTTCTCGGATAGCAATCAGCCCCAGCATTTT.

This clone was observed many times. The gene calls are TRBV14 and TRBJ2-3; 10 bases are a match to TRBD2. Germline V lookup: CDR1 SGHDN, CDR2 FVKESK. V trimming: 4 bases; J trimming: 0 bases; junction bases outside the gene matches: 7. The CDR3 is 17 amino acids. CDR3: CASSLKTSGASTDTQYF. CDR3 in DNA: TGTGCCAGCAGCCTAAAAACTAGCGGGGCTAGCACAGATACGCAGTATTTT.

This chain links TRBV7-9 with TRBJ2-1; the match to TRBD2 covers 8 bases. The CDR3 contains 14 residues. The junction had 5 bases not matched to a gene; V was cut back by 5 bases and J by 5 bases. Germline V gene sequence: CDR1 SEHNR, CDR2 FQNEAQ (reference sequence). CDR3: CASSTGTRHNEQFF. CDR3 sequence (DNA): TGTGCCAGCAGCACTGGGACTAGACACAATGAGCAGTTCTTC.

V gene TRBV7-9 combines with J gene TRBJ2-7; the D is unclear. Germline V lookup: CDR1 SEHNR, CDR2 FQNEAQ (reference sequence). This CDR3 has 14 residues. The V gene lost 5 bases and the J gene lost 9 bases, with 20 bases spanning the gap. This CDR3 reads CASSQYMAPWAQYF. CDR3 in DNA: TGTGCCAGCAGCCAGTACATGGCACCCTGGGCGCAGTACTTC.

This clone was seen repeatedly, ten times or more. This chain joins TRBV18 and TRBJ2-7; 14 positions agree with TRBD2. With 2 bases clipped from V and 6 bases from J, the junction kept 3 bases outside the gene matches. Germline CDR1 and CDR2: KGHSH and LQKENI. The CDR3 totals 15 residues. CDR3 in amino acids: CASSPEGLAGAEQYF. In nucleotides, the CDR3 is TGTGCCAGCTCACCAGAGGGACTAGCGGGAGCCGAGCAGTACTTC.